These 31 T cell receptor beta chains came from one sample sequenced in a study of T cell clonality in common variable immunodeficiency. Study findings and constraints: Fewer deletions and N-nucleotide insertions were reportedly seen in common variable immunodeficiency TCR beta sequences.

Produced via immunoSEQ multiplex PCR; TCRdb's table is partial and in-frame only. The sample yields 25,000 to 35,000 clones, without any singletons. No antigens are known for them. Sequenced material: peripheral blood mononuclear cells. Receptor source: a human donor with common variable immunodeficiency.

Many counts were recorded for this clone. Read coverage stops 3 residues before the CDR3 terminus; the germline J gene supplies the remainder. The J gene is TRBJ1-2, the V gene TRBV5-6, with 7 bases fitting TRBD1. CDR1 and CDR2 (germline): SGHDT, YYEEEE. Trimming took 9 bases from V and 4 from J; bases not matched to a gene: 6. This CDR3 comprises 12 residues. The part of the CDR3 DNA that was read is TGTGCCACCACAGAGGGGGCCTATGGC. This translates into CATTEGAYG. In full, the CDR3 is CATTEGAYGYTF.

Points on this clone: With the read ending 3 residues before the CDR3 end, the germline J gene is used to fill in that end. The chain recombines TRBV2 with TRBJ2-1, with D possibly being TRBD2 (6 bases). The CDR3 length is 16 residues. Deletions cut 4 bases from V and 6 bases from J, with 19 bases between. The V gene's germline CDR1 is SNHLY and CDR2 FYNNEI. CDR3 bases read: TGTGCCAGCAGTGGCTCACTAGCAAGTTCCGCCAATGAG. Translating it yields CASSGSLASSANE. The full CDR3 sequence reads CASSGSLASSANEQFF.

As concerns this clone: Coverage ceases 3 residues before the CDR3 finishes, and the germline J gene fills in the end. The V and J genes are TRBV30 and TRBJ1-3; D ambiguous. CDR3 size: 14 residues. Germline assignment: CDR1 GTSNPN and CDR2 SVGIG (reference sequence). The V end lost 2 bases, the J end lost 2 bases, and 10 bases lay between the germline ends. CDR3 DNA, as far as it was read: TGTGCCTGGAGTCGGGGTACAACTGGAAACACC. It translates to CAWSRGTTGNT. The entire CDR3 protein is CAWSRGTTGNTIYF. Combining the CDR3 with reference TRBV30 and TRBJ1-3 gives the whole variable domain SQTIHQWPATLVQPVGSPLSLECTVEGTSNPNLYWYRQAAGRGLQLLFYSVGIGQISSEVPQNLSASRPQDRQFILSSKKLLLSDSGFYLCAWSRGTTGNTIYFGEGSWLTVV.

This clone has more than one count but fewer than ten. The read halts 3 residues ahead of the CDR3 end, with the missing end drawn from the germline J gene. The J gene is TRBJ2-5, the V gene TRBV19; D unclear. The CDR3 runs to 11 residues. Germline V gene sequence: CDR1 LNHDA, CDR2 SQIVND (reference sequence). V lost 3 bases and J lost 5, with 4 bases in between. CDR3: CASSMRETQYF. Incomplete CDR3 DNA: TGTGCCAGTAGTATGCGGGAGACC. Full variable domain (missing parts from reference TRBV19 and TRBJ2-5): DGGITQSPKYLFRKEGQNVTLSCEQNLNHDAMYWYRQDPGQGLRLIYYSQIVNDFQKGDIAEGYSVSREKKESFPLTVTSAQKNPTAFYLCASSMRETQYFGPGTRLLVL.

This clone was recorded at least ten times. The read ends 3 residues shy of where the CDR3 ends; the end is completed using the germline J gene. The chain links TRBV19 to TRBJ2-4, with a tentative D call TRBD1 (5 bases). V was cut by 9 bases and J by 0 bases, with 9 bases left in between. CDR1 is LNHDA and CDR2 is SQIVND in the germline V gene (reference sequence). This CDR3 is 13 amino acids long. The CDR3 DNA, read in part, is TGTGCCAGCCGCCAGGGAGCCAAAAACATT. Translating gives CASRQGAKNI. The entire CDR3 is CASRQGAKNIQYF.

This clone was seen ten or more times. This chain's CDR3 is CASSTLGQISNYGYTF. The sequenced part of the CDR3 DNA is TGTGCCAGCAGTACCTTGGGACAGATTAGTAACTATGGC. The genes are TRBV2 and TRBJ1-2; 7 bases are a match to TRBD1. The DNA ends 3 residues before the CDR3 does, and the rest of the CDR3 is filled in from the germline J gene. Trimming removed 5 bases from V and 1 base from J; junction bases left unmatched: 10. The germline gives CDR1 SNHLY, CDR2 FYNNEI. The CDR3 length is 16 residues.

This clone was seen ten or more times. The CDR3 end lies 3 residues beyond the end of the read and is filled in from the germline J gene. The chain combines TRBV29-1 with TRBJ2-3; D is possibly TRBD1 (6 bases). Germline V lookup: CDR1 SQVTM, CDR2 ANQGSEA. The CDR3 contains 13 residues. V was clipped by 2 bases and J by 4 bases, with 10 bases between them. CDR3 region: CSVETGSADTQYF. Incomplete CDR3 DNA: TGCAGCGTTGAAACAGGGAGCGCAGATACG.

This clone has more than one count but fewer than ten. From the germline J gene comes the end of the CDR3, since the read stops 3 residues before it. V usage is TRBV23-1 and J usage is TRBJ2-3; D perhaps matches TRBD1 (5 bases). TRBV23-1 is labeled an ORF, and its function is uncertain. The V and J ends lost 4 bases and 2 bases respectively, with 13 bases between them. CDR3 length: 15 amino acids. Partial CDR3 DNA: TGCGCCAGCAGTCGTTTGGGGCGGACCACAGATACG. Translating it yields CASSRLGRTTDT. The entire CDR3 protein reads CASSRLGRTTDTQYF.

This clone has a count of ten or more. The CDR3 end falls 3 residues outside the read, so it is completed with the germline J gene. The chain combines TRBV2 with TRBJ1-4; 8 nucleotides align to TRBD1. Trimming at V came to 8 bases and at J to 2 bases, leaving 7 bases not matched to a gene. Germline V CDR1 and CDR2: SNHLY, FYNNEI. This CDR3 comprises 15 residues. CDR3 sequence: CASLQGDSTNEKLFF. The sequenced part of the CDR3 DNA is TGTGCCAGCTTACAGGGGGATTCGACTAATGAAAAA.

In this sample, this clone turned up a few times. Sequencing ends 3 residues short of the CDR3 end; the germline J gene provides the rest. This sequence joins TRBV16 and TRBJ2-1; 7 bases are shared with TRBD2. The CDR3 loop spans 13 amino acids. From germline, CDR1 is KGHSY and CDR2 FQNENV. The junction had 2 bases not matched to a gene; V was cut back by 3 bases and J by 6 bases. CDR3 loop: CASSHPGGNEQFF. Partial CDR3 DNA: TGTGCCAGCAGCCACCCGGGGGGCAATGAG.

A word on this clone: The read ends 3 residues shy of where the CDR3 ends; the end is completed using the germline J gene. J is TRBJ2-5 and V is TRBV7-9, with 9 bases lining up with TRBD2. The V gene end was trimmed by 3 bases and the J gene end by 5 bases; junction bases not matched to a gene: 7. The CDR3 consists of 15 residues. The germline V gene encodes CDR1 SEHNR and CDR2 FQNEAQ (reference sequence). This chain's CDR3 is CASSFPGTSRETQYF. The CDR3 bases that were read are TGTGCCAGCAGCTTCCCCGGGACTAGCCGGGAGACC.

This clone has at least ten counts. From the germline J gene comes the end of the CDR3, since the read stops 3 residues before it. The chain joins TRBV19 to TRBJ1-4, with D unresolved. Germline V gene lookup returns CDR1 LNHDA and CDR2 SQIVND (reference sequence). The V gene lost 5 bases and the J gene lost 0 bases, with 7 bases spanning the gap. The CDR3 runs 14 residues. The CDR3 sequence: CASSVQATNEKLFF. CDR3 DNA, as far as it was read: TGTGCCAGTAGTGTCCAGGCAACTAATGAAAAA.

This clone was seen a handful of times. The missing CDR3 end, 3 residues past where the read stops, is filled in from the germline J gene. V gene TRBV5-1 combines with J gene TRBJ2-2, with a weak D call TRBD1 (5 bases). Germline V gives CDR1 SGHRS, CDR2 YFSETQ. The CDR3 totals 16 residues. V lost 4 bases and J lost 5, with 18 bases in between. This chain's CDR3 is CASSPGHGFSTGELFF. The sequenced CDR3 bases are TGCGCCAGCAGCCCAGGACATGGTTTCTCGACCGGGGAG.

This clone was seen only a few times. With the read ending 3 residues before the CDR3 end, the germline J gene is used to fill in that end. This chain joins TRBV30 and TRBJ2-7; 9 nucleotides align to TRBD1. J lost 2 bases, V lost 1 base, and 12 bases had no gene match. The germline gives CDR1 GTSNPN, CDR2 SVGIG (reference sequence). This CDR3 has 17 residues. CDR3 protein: CAWSESTGTGIPYEQYF. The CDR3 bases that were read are TGTGCCTGGAGTGAGTCAACCGGGACAGGGATTCCCTACGAG.

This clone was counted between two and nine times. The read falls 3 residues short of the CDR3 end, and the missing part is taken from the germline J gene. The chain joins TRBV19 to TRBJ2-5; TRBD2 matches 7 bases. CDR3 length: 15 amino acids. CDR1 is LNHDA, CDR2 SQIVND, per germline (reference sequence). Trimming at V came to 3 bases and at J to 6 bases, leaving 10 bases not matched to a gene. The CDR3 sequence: CASSMRRAGRQTQYF. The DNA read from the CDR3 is TGTGCCAGTAGTATGCGACGAGCGGGGCGCCAGACC.

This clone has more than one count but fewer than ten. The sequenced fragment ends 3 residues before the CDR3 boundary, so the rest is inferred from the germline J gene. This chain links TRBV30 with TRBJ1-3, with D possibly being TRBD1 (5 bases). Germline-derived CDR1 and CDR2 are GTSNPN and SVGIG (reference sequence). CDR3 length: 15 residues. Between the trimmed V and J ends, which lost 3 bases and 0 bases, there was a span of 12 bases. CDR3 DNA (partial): TGTGCCTGGAGCTTGGGGCTGTACTCTGGAAACACC. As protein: CAWSLGLYSGNT. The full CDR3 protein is CAWSLGLYSGNTIYF.

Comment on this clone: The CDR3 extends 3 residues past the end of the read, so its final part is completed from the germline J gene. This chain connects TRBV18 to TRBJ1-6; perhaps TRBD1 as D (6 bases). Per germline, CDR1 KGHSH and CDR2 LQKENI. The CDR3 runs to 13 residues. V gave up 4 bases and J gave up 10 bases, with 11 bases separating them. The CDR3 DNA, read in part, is TGTGCCAGCTCACGGAACAGGGAATCACCC. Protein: CASSRNRESP. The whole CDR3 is CASSRNRESPLHF.

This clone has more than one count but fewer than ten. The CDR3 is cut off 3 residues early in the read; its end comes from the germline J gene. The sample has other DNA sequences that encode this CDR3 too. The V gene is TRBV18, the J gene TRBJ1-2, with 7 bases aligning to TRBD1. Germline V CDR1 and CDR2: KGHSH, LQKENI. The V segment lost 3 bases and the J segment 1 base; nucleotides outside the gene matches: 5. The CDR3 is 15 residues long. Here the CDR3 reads CASSPGTALNYGYTF. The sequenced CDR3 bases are TGTGCCAGCTCACCCGGGACAGCCCTTAACTATGGC.

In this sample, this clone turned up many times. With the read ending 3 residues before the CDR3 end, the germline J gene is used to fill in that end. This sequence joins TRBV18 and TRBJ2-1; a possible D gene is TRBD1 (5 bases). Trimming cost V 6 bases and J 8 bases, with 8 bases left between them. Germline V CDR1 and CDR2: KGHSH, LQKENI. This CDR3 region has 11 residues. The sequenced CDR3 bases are TGTGCCAGCTCCCAAGGGGATGAG. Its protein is CASSQGDE. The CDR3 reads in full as CASSQGDEQFF.

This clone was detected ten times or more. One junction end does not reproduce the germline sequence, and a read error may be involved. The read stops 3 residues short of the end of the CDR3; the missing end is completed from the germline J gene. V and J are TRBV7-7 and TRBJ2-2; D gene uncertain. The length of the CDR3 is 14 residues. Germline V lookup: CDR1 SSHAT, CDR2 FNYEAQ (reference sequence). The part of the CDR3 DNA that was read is TGTGCTAGCACCTCAGCCCCCAGTGGCGGGGAG. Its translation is CASTSAPSGGE. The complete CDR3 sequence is CASTSAPSGGELFF.

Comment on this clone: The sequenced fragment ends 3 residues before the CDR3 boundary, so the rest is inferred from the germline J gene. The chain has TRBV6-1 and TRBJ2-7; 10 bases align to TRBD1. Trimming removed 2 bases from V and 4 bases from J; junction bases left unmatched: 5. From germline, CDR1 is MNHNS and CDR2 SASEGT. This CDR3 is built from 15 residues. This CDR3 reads CASSEFRTGGYEQYF. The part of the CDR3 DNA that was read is TGTGCCAGCAGTGAATTCCGGACAGGGGGGTACGAG.

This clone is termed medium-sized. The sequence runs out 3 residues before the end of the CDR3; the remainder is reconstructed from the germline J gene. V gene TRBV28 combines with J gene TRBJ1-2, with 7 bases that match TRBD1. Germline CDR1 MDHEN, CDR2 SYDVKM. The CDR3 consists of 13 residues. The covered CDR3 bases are TGTGCCAGCAGTCCCGGGACAGCGCTGGGC. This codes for CASSPGTALG. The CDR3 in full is CASSPGTALGYTF.

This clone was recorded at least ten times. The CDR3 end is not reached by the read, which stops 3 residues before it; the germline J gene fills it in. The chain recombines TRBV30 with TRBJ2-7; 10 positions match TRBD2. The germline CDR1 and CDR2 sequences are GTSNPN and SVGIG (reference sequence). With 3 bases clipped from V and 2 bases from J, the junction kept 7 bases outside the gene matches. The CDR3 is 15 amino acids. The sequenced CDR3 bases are TGTGCCTGGAGAGGGGGGACTAGCGAAGCCTACGAG. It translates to CAWRGGTSEAYE. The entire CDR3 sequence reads CAWRGGTSEAYEQYF.

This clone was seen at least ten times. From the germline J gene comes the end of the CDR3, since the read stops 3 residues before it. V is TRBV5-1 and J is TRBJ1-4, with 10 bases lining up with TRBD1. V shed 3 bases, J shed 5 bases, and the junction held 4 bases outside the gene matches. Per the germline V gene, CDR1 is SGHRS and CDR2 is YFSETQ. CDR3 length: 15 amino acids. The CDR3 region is CASSWGQGMNEKLFF. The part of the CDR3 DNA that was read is TGCGCCAGCAGCTGGGGACAGGGGATGAATGAAAAA.

This CDR3 is CASRLQGAAGELFF. CDR3 bases read: TGTGCCAGCAGGTTACAGGGGGCGGCCGGGGAG. This sequence joins TRBV6-2 or TRBV6-3 and TRBJ2-2, with 9 bases lining up with TRBD1. The read ends 3 residues before the CDR3 terminus; that terminus is restored from the germline J gene. There are 14 residues in the CDR3. Germline values: CDR1 MNHEY, CDR2 SVGEGT. With 6 bases clipped from V and 6 bases from J, the junction kept 5 bases outside the gene matches.

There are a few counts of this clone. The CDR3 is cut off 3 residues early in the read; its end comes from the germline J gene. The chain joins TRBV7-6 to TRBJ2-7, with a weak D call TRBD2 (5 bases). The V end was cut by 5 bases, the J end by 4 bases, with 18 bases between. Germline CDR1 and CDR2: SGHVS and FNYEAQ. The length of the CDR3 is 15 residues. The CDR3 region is CASSRSLASHYEQYF. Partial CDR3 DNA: TGTGCCAGCAGCCGATCCTTGGCTAGCCATTACGAG. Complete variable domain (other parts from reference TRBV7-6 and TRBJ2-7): GAGVSQSPRYKVTKRGQDVALRCDPISGHVSLYWYRQALGQGPEFLTYFNYEAQQDKSGLPNDRFSAERPEGSISTLTIQRTEQRDSAMYRCASSRSLASHYEQYFGPGTRLTVT.

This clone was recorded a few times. The CDR3 sequence is CASSPNQETQYF. Partial CDR3 DNA: TGTGCCAGCTCACCAAATCAGGAGACC. This chain joins TRBV18 and TRBJ2-5, with D unresolved. The read finishes 3 residues shy of the CDR3 end, and the germline J gene is used to complete it. The V and J ends lost 2 bases and 5 bases respectively, with 6 bases between them. CDR1 KGHSH and CDR2 LQKENI come from the germline V gene. The CDR3 is 12 residues long.

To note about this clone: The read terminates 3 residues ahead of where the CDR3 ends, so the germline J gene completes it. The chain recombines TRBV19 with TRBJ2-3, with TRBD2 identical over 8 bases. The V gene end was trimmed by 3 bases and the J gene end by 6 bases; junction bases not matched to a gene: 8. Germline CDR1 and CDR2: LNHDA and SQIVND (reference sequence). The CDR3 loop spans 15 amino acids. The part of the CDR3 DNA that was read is TGTGCCAGTAGTATCGTTCGGGCTAGCGGGGATACG. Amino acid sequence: CASSIVRASGDT. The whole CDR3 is CASSIVRASGDTQYF.

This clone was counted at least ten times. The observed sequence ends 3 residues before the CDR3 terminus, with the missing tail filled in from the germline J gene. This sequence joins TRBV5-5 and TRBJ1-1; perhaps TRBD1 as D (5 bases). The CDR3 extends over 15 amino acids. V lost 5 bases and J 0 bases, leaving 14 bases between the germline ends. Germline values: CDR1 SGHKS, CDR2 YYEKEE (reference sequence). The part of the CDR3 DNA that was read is TGTGCCAGCAGTGCAGCAGGGATTATGAACACTGAA. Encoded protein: CASSAAGIMNTE. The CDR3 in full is CASSAAGIMNTEAFF.

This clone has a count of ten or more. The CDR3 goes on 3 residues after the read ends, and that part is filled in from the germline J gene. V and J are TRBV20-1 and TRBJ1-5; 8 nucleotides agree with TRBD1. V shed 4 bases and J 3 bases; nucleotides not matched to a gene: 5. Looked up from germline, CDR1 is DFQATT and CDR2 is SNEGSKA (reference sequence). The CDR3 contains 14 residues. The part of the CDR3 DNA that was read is TGCAGTGCTACACGGGACAGGCTCAATCAGCCC. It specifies CSATRDRLNQP. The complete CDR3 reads CSATRDRLNQPQHF.

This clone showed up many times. The DNA read from the CDR3 is TGTGCCAGCAGCTCAGGACAGGGGGCTAAGGACGAG. Encoded protein: CASSSGQGAKDE. The full CDR3 protein reads CASSSGQGAKDEQYF. V usage is TRBV7-6 and J usage is TRBJ2-7; 11 nucleotides align to TRBD1. The CDR3 extends 3 residues past the end of the read, so its final part is completed from the germline J gene. The CDR3 totals 15 residues. Germline trimming cut 4 bases from V and 5 bases from J; bases unmatched to any gene: 7. Germline V CDR1 and CDR2: SGHVS, FNYEAQ.